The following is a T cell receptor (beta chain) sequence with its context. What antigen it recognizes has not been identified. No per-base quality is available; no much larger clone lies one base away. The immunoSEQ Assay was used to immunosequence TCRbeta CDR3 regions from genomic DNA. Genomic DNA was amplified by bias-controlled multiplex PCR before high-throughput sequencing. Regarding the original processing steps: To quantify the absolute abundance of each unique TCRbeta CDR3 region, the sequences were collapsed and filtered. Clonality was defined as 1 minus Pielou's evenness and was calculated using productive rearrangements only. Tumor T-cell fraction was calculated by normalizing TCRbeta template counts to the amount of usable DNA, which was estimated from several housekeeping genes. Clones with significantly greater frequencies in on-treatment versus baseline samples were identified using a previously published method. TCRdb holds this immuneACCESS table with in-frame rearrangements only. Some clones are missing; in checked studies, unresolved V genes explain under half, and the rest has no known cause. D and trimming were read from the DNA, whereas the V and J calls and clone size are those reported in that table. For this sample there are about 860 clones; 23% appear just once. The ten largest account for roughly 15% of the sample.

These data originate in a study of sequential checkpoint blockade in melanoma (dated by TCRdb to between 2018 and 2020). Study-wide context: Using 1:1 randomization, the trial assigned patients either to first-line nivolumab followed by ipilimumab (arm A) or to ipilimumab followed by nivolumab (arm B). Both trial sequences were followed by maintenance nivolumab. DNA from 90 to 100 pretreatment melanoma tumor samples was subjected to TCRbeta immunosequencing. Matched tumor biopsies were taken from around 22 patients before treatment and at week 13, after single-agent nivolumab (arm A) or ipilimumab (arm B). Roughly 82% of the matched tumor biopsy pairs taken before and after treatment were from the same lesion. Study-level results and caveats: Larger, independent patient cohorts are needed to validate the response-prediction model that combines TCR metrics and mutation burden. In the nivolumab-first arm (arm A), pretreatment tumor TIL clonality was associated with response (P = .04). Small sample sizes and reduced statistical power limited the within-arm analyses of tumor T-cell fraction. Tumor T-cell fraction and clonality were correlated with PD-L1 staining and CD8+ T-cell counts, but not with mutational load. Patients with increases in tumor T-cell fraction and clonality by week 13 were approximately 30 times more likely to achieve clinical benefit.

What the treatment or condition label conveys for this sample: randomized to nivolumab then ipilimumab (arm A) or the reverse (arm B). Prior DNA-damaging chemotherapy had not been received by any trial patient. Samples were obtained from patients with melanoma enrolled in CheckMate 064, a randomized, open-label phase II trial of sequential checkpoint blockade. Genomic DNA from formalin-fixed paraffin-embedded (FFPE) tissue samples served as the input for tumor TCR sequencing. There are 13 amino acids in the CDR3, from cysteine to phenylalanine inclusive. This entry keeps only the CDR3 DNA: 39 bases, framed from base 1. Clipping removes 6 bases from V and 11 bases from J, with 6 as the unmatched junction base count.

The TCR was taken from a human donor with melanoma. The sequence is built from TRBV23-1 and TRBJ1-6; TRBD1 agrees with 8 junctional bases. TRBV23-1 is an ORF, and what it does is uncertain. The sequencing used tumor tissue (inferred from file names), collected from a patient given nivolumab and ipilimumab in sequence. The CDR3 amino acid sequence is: CASSPGQGAPLHF. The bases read TGCGCCAGCAGCCCCGGACAGGGAGCACCCCTCCACTTT.